The source of this TCR beta chain is a study of T cell changes during pregnancy in multiple sclerosis (dated by TCRdb to about 2019). In the study overall: In women with multiple sclerosis, the researchers looked at how the T cell repertoire shifted as pregnancy progressed.

V gives up 5 bases and J gives up 1 base, and the segment between their germline ends measures 11 bases. Counted from cysteine to phenylalanine, this CDR3 has 14 amino acids. Only the CDR3 region is kept as DNA, spanning 42 bases read in frame from base 1. The germline V gene gives CDR1 as SGHNT and CDR2 as YENEEA. Notes on this clone: What this receptor recognizes is not known. Base qualities are not provided; no much larger clone lies one nucleotide away.

Library creation used the immunoSEQ multiplex PCR assay. The clones in this table, taken by TCRdb from immuneACCESS, are in-frame only. Not every clone is retained; where verified, under half of the shortfall comes from an unresolved V gene, and the cause of the rest is unknown. The sample has 60,000 to 65,000 clones on record, approximately 92% of them singletons. About 2.5% of the sample goes to the ten largest clones. The chain is made from TRBV11-3 and TRBJ2-5; too little of a D gene remains to name it. The specimen comprised peripheral blood, sampled in the first trimester of pregnancy. The clonotype originates from a female donor with multiple sclerosis, enrolled in a pregnancy study. CDR3 region: CASSVRVSQETQYF. The nucleotides are TGTGCCAGCAGCGTCCGGGTCTCCCAAGAGACCCAGTACTTC. Joined to the reference TRBV11-3 and TRBJ2-5 proteins, this CDR3 gives the full variable domain: EAGVVQSPRYKIIEKKQPVAFWCNPISGHNTLYWYLQNLGQGPELLIRYENEEAVDDSQLPKDRFSAERLKGVDSTLKIQPAELGDSAVYLCASSVRVSQETQYFGPGTRLLVL.